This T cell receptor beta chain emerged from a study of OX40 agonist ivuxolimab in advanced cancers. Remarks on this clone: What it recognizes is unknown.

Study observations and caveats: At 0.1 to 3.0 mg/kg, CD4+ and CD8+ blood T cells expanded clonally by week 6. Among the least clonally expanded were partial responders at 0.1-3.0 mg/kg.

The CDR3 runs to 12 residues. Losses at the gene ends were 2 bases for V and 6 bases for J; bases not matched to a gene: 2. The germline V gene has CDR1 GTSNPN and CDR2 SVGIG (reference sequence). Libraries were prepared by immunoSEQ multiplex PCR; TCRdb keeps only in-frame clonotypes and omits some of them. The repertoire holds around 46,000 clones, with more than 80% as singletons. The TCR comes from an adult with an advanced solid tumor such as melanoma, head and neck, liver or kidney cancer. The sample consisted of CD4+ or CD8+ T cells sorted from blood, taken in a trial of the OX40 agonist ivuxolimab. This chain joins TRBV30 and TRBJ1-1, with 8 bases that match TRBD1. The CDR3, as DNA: TGTGCCTGGAGTTCACAGGGGGCTGAAGCTTTCTTT. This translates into CAWSSQGAEAFF.